These 31 T cell receptor beta chains came from one sample sequenced in a study of vaccination and CD4 T cells after COVID-19. Once obtained from cultured CD4+ T cells, the DNA was sequenced using the Oncomine TCR Beta short-read assay. TCRdb re-called the PCR reads through MiXCR, storing one row per CDR3 protein. This table holds roughly 23,000 distinct CDR3 sequences, 42% found once. Their cognate antigens are unknown. The time point here: late sampling 161 to 241 days after vaccination in a few convalescent patients. Noted treatment: roughly 11-day PBMC culture with coronavirus spike peptide pools or control peptides (ViraFEST assay). The source material was CD4+ T cells from blood, cultured in vitro, sampled about 7 months after SARS-CoV-2 vaccination. The receptors here all came from a human donor who had recovered from COVID-19.

The chain has TRBV29-1 and TRBJ1-2; possible D gene TRBD1, 5 bases. The CDR3 contains 13 residues. Germline V lookup: CDR1 SQVTM, CDR2 ANQGSEA. V was clipped by 4 bases and J by 4 bases, with 13 bases between them. Here the CDR3 reads CSVVAGRSYGYTF. The CDR3 coding sequence is TGCAGCGTTGTGGCGGGGCGAAGCTATGGCTACACCTTC. The whole variable domain, remainder taken from reference TRBV29-1 and TRBJ1-2, is SAVISQKPSRDICQRGTSLTIQCQVDSQVTMMFWYRQQPGQSLTLIATANQGSEATYESGFVIDKFPISRPNLTFSTLTVSNMSPEDSSIYLCSVVAGRSYGYTFGSGTRLTVV.

The chain couples TRBV7-3 to TRBJ1-1; D is perhaps TRBD1 (5 bases). There are 13 residues in the CDR3. Germline V CDR1 and CDR2: SGHTA, FQGTGA. Between the trimmed V and J ends, which lost 5 bases and 3 bases, there was a span of 10 bases. CDR3 region: CASSASRDTEAFF. The CDR3 bases are TGTGCCAGCAGCGCATCCAGGGACACTGAAGCTTTCTTT.

The table lists this clonotype with a few counts. The V call is TRBV4-3, the J call TRBJ2-7, with TRBD2 matching 7 bases. This CDR3 region has 14 residues. Germline loops: CDR1 LGHNA, CDR2 YSLEER. Trimming removed 4 bases from V and 4 bases from J; junction bases left unmatched: 7. CDR3 loop: CASSPRRGDYEQYF. The DNA of the CDR3 is TGCGCCAGCAGCCCCCGCCGGGGGGATTACGAGCAGTACTTC.

In its sample, this clonotype was seen a few times. The chain combines TRBV7-2 with TRBJ1-2; weak D call: TRBD1 (5 bases). Trimming shortened V by 1 base and J by 1 base, and 10 bases separated the two germline ends. This CDR3 contains 15 residues. CDR1 SGHTA and CDR2 FQGNSA come from the germline V gene. The CDR3: CASSLEGSINYGYTF. The DNA of the CDR3 is TGTGCCAGCAGCTTAGAGGGGAGCATTAACTATGGCTACACCTTC.

This chain uses TRBV10-3 with TRBJ2-7; D might be TRBD2 (5 bases). V lost 0 bases, J lost 0 bases, and 9 bases lay in between. This CDR3 is built from 15 residues. Germline V gene lookup returns CDR1 ENHRY and CDR2 SYGVKD. Here the CDR3 DNA reads TGTGCCATCAGTGAGTCGTCGGGATACTCCTACGAGCAGTACTTC. It is translated as CAISESSGYSYEQYF.

The genes are TRBV20-1 and TRBJ2-1; TRBD2 agrees at 7 bases. The CDR3 is made up of 15 amino acids. The ends lost 6 bases at V and 4 bases at J; junction bases unmatched: 12. The V gene's germline CDR1 is DFQATT and CDR2 SNEGSKA (reference sequence). The CDR3 DNA is TGCAGTGCCCAGGCCGCTAGCGGAGTGTACAATGAGCAGTTCTTC. Amino acid sequence: CSAQAASGVYNEQFF.

J is TRBJ2-7 and V is TRBV6-5; D is uncertain. The CDR3 is made up of 15 amino acids. V lost 2 bases and J lost 2, with 13 bases in between. Germline CDR1 MNHEY, CDR2 SVGAGI. CDR3 DNA sequence: TGTGCCAGCAGTTACGGAAGTCGGGTCCCCTACGAGCAGTACTTC. Amino acid sequence: CASSYGSRVPYEQYF.

This clonotype has a handful of counts. The chain uses TRBV27 and TRBJ1-5; 8 bases match TRBD1. V gave up 4 bases and J gave up 3 bases; unmatched junction bases: 5. The CDR3 length is 15 residues. In germline, CDR1 is MNHEY, CDR2 SMNVEV (reference sequence). The chain's CDR3 is CASSSGQAHNQPQHF. The CDR3 nucleotides are TGTGCCAGCAGTTCGGGACAGGCCCACAATCAGCCCCAGCATTTT.

This clonotype has a handful of counts. This sequence joins TRBV6-1 and TRBJ2-5; possible D gene TRBD2, 6 bases. The CDR3 spans 12 residues. Germline assignment: CDR1 MNHNS and CDR2 SASEGT. The ends were cut back, 6 bases at V and 5 bases at J, with 10 bases in the middle. This CDR3 reads CASSHLAETQYF. The CDR3 DNA follows: TGTGCCAGCAGCCACCTAGCGGAGACCCAGTACTTC.

The table lists this clonotype with a few counts. The chain links TRBV20-1 to TRBJ1-5, with 10 bases matching TRBD1. Germline V CDR1 and CDR2: DFQATT, SNEGSKA (reference sequence). J was trimmed by 3 bases and V by 5 bases; bases with no gene match: 10. CDR3 length: 16 amino acids. CDR3 coding DNA: TGCAGTGCTGGAACCGGGACAGGGGCAGACAATCAGCCCCAGCATTTT. Its protein is CSAGTGTGADNQPQHF.

The chain is built from TRBV7-2 and TRBJ1-1, with a tentative D call TRBD1 (5 bases). This CDR3 contains 14 residues. The V end lost 2 bases, the J end lost 4 bases, and 11 bases lay between the germline ends. CDR1 and CDR2 (germline): SGHTA, FQGNSA. The CDR3 sequence: CASSLSRVSTEAFF. DNA of the CDR3: TGTGCCAGCAGCTTAAGCAGGGTGAGCACTGAAGCTTTCTTT.

In this sample, this clonotype turned up a few times. The rearrangement uses TRBV28 and TRBJ1-2; D gene unclear. Deletions cut 8 bases from V and 4 bases from J, with 17 bases between. Germline V gives CDR1 MDHEN, CDR2 SYDVKM. CDR3 size: 14 residues. CDR3 sequence: CASSRSVQSYGYTF. The CDR3 coding sequence is TGTGCCAGCTCCCGCTCGGTGCAGTCCTATGGCTACACCTTC.

This chain joins TRBV20-1 and TRBJ2-6; maybe TRBD2 (6 bases). Trimming pared 3 bases from V and 4 bases from J, leaving 7 bases between. The CDR3 runs to 13 residues. CDR1 is DFQATT, CDR2 SNEGSKA, per germline (reference sequence). The CDR3 DNA reads TGCAGTGCTAGGGCGGGGGGGGCCAACGTCCTGACTTTC. Its protein product is CSARAGGANVLTF.

The chain employs TRBV7-9 and TRBJ2-7; no firm D call. Deletions cut 5 bases from V and 6 bases from J, with 17 bases between. The CDR3 extends over 14 amino acids. Germline V gives CDR1 SEHNR, CDR2 FQNEAQ (reference sequence). CDR3 sequence (DNA): TGTGCCAGCAGCCAACAATTGGACCCTTTCGAGCAGTACTTC. It specifies CASSQQLDPFEQYF.

This chain links TRBV20-1 with TRBJ2-5; D uncertain. V was cut by 4 bases and J by 5 bases, with 8 bases left in between. Germline CDR1 reads DFQATT; CDR2 reads SNEGSKA (reference sequence). This CDR3 comprises 11 residues. CDR3 region: CSATGFETQYF. The CDR3 coding sequence is TGCAGTGCTACGGGTTTTGAGACCCAGTACTTC.

This rearrangement joins TRBV7-8 to TRBJ1-6; tentative D call: TRBD1 (6 bases). The CDR3 consists of 17 residues. V gave up 4 bases and J gave up 8 bases, with 21 bases separating them. Looked up from germline, CDR1 is SGHVS and CDR2 is FQNEAQ. CDR3 sequence reads: CASSSTISRGTYSPLHF. CDR3 nucleotide sequence: TGTGCCAGCAGCTCTACTATATCGAGGGGGACCTATTCACCCCTCCACTTT.

The V call is TRBV6-5, the J call TRBJ1-5; D ambiguous. Trimming took off 4 bases at V and 0 bases at J, with 7 bases between the two ends. The germline V gene has CDR1 MNHEY and CDR2 SVGAGI. The CDR3 is 14 residues long. CDR3 DNA: TGTGCCAGCAGTTCGCAGACTAGCAATCAGCCCCAGCATTTT. It encodes CASSSQTSNQPQHF.

The CDR3 DNA follows: TGTGCCAGCAGTGAACTTGGGAGGTCGAATCAGCCCCAGCATTTT. It yields the protein CASSELGRSNQPQHF. The chain uses TRBV6-1 and TRBJ1-5; the D is unclear. The germline gives CDR1 MNHNS, CDR2 SASEGT. CDR3 length: 15 residues. V lost 2 bases to trimming and J lost 4 bases, with 12 bases between them.

The sample holds a few counts of this clonotype. The chain combines TRBV11-3 with TRBJ2-5; TRBD2 matches at 12 bases. V lost 1 base to trimming and J lost 3 bases; unmatched junction nucleotides: 0. This CDR3 has 15 residues. Germline loops: CDR1 SGHNT, CDR2 YENEEA. The CDR3 region is CASSLGLAGEETQYF. In DNA, the CDR3 is TGTGCCAGCAGCTTAGGACTAGCGGGAGAAGAGACCCAGTACTTC.

This clonotype appeared a single time. The genes are TRBV7-9 and TRBJ2-5; D perhaps matches TRBD2 (5 bases). V was shortened by 5 bases and J by 3 bases, with 13 bases between the two germline ends. Germline lookup yields CDR1 SEHNR and CDR2 FQNEAQ (reference sequence). The CDR3 consists of 14 residues. The CDR3 region has the DNA TGTGCCAGCAGCCGGAGAGGGTGGGAAGAGACCCAGTACTTC. Translating gives CASSRRGWEETQYF.

The chain employs TRBV7-9 and TRBJ2-7; D may match TRBD1 or TRBD2 (5 bases each). This CDR3 has 15 residues. Germline V gene sequence: CDR1 SEHNR, CDR2 FQNEAQ (reference sequence). The V gene lost 5 bases and the J gene lost 3 bases, with 17 bases spanning the gap. This chain's CDR3 is CASSPTGADIYEQYF. CDR3 sequence (DNA): TGTGCCAGCAGCCCCACCGGGGCGGACATCTACGAGCAGTACTTC.

The gene calls are TRBV28 and TRBJ2-1; D remains ambiguous. CDR3 length equals 15 residues. In germline, CDR1 is MDHEN, CDR2 SYDVKM. V gave up 5 bases and J gave up 0 bases, with 11 bases separating them. This CDR3 reads CASSTAFVSYNEQFF. In nucleotides, the CDR3 is TGTGCCAGCAGTACGGCCTTTGTCTCCTACAATGAGCAGTTCTTC.

The genes are TRBV20-1 and TRBJ2-5; a possible D gene is TRBD1 (6 bases). The CDR3 has 13 residues. Germline V CDR1 and CDR2: DFQATT, SNEGSKA (reference sequence). Trimming pared 1 base from V and 5 bases from J, leaving 11 bases between. The CDR3 here is CSARGGQGETQYF. As DNA, the CDR3 is TGCAGTGCTAGAGGGGGGCAGGGGGAGACCCAGTACTTC.

The genes are TRBV7-6 and TRBJ2-5; possible D gene TRBD2, 6 bases. Per the germline V gene, CDR1 is SGHVS and CDR2 is FNYEAQ. The ends were cut back, 3 bases at V and 5 bases at J, with 10 bases in the middle. The CDR3 sequence is 13 residues long. DNA for the CDR3: TGTGCCAGCAGCTTGGGACTTCGGGAGACCCAGTACTTC. Amino acids: CASSLGLRETQYF.

The V and J genes are TRBV7-3 and TRBJ2-5, with 7 bases that match TRBD1. Germline V CDR1 and CDR2: SGHTA, FQGTGA. V shed 10 bases and J 0 bases; nucleotides not matched to a gene: 11. This CDR3 region has 15 residues. This CDR3 is CATRDSQRYQETQYF. As DNA, the CDR3 is TGTGCCACACGGGACAGCCAGCGGTACCAAGAGACCCAGTACTTC.

The chain carries TRBV28 and TRBJ1-5; D is uncertain. Germline V lookup: CDR1 MDHEN, CDR2 SYDVKM. This CDR3 region has 14 residues. V shed 3 bases and J shed 3 bases, with 9 bases lying between them. In DNA, the CDR3 is TGTGCCAGCAGTTTGTCTGTGCTCAATCAGCCCCAGCATTTT. It encodes CASSLSVLNQPQHF.

The chain uses TRBV7-2 and TRBJ2-7; possibly TRBD1 for D (6 bases). There are 15 residues in the CDR3. Germline lookup yields CDR1 SGHTA and CDR2 FQGNSA. V lost 5 bases, J lost 0 bases, and 14 bases lay in between. This CDR3 reads CASSRGTPSSYEQYF. In nucleotides, the CDR3 is TGTGCCAGCAGCCGAGGGACACCGAGCTCCTACGAGCAGTACTTC.

The CDR3 is CASSSEQGRWNTIYF. CDR3 coding DNA: TGTGCCAGCAGCTCAGAACAGGGGCGCTGGAACACCATATATTTT. The chain is built from TRBV7-8 and TRBJ1-3, with 7 bases that match TRBD1. With 4 bases clipped from V and 7 bases from J, the junction kept 10 bases outside the gene matches. This CDR3 is built from 15 residues. Germline CDR1 and CDR2: SGHVS and FQNEAQ. Full variable domain (missing parts from reference TRBV7-8 and TRBJ1-3): GAGVSQSPRYKVAKRGQDVALRCDPISGHVSLFWYQQALGQGPEFLTYFQNEAQLDKSGLPSDRFFAERPEGSVSTLKIQRTQQEDSAVYLCASSSEQGRWNTIYFGEGSWLTVV.

The chain employs TRBV6-2 or TRBV6-3 and TRBJ1-5, with a possible D match to TRBD1 (5 bases). This CDR3 has 14 amino acids. The V gene lost 6 bases and the J gene lost 6 bases, with 15 bases spanning the gap. Germline V gene lookup returns CDR1 MNHEY and CDR2 SVGEGT. CDR3 sequence (DNA): TGTGCCAGCAGGAGGGGCGAGGACGCTCAGCCCCAGCATTTT. It yields the protein CASRRGEDAQPQHF.

The DNA of the CDR3 is TGTGCCAGCAGCTTAGCCAGTTTTGGACTAGCGGGAGGGATCTCCTACGAGCAGTACTTC. Translation gives CASSLASFGLAGGISYEQYF. This chain connects TRBV7-2 to TRBJ2-7; TRBD2 aligns across 15 bases. Germline CDR1 is SGHTA and CDR2 is FQGNSA. This CDR3 contains 20 residues. V shed 0 bases, J shed 0 bases, and the junction held 9 bases outside the gene matches.

The V gene is TRBV27, the J gene TRBJ2-7, with TRBD2 matching over 9 bases. The CDR3 has 14 residues. The V gene's germline CDR1 is MNHEY and CDR2 SMNVEV (reference sequence). V shed 3 bases, J shed 4 bases, and the junction held 4 bases outside the gene matches. In nucleotides, the CDR3 is TGTGCCAGCAGTTTGTTAGCGGGAGAGTACGAGCAGTACTTC. Translated: CASSLLAGEYEQYF.